Here is one TCR beta chain with its context. This entry is derived from a study of blood T cell repertoires in COVID-19. V lost 4 bases to trimming and J lost 0 bases, with 11 bases between them. The CDR3 has 15 residues. Germline values: CDR1 SGDLS, CDR2 YYNGEE. Using immunoSEQ multiplex PCR, the repertoire was profiled, and TCRdb retains in-frame clones only, with some absent. The sample yields nearly 25,000 clones, 89% seen once. Material for sequencing was peripheral blood. The sequence was obtained from a man between 65 and 85 years old with acute or convalescent COVID-19. The V and J genes are TRBV9 and TRBJ1-3; D might be TRBD1 (6 bases). CDR3 nucleotide sequence: TGTGCCAGCAGCCTCGGACAGCTCTCTGGAAACACCATATATTTT. This sequence encodes CASSLGQLSGNTIYF.